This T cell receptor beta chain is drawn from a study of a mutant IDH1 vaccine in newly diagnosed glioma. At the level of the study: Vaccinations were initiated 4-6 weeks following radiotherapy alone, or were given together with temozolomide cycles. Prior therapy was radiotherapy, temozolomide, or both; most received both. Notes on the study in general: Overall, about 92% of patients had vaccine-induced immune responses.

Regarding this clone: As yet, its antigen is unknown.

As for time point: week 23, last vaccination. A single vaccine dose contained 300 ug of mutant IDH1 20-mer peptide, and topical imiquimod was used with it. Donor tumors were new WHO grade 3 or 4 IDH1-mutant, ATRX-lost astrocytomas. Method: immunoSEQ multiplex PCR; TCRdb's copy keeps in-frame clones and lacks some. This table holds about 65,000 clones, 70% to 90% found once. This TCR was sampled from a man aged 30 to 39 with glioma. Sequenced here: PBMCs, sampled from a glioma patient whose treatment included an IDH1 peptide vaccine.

The CDR3 spells CASTQDVSGNTIYF. The CDR3 bases are TGTGCCAGCACGCAGGATGTCTCTGGAAACACCATATATTTT. This chain links TRBV6-1 with TRBJ1-3; no reliable D call. The CDR3 has 14 residues. Trimming removed 7 bases at V and 0 bases at J, with 10 bases between. Germline V gene sequence: CDR1 MNHNS, CDR2 SASEGT.